This TCR beta chain was sequenced during a study of cytomegalovirus exposure and HLA in healthy donors. Study-level findings and limits: The study listed about 150 cytomegalovirus-associated TCR beta chains. Generally TCR sequences proved uncommon, though certain public TCRs appeared in numerous donors. According to reports, the classifier identified cytomegalovirus status with high specificity and sensitivity.

The donors were part of the roughly 130-subject validation cohort, which stood apart from the approximately 640-subject first cohort. Note on this clone: No antigen is known for it.

Libraries were prepared by immunoSEQ multiplex PCR; TCRdb keeps only in-frame clonotypes and omits some of them. Of over 200,000 clones detected, 88% appear once; the ten largest clones hold approximately 2.9%. This CDR3 spans 15 amino acids. The V gene's germline CDR1 is SGHRS and CDR2 YFSETQ. V was clipped by 0 bases and J by 7 bases, with 13 bases between them. The receptor was isolated from a woman aged 18-35 years in good health and CMV-seronegative. The material sequenced was PBMCs. The chain couples TRBV5-1 to TRBJ2-2; weak D call: TRBD2 (5 bases). In nucleotides, the CDR3 is TGCGCCAGCAGCTTGGAGCCTAGCACGAACGGGGAGCTGTTTTTT. This sequence encodes CASSLEPSTNGELFF.